Each of the 4 T cell receptor beta chains below was sequenced from the same sample in a study of cytomegalovirus exposure and HLA in healthy donors (dated by TCRdb to about 2017). The library was produced with the immunoSEQ multiplex PCR assay. A mixture of 60 forward primers for TCR Vbeta segments and 13 reverse primers for TCR Jbeta segments was used in the multiplex PCR. The source is immuneACCESS, and TCRdb retained only in-frame sequences with V and J called. Part of the clones is not carried over; for the studies checked, unresolved V genes explain less than half of this, and the remainder is unexplained. A total of fewer than 150,000 clones appear in this sample, roughly 82% of them only once. In total, the top ten clones hold around 3.9% of the sample. Sequenced input: PBMCs. These receptors came from a human donor in good health.

The chain uses TRBV6-4 and TRBJ2-3; 7 bases line up with TRBD1. The CDR3 covers 15 residues. The trim removed 5 bases at V and 2 bases at J, leaving 7 bases unmatched. CDR1 and CDR2 from the germline V gene are MRHNA and SNTAGT. CDR3 sequence: CASSYAGGNTDTQYF. Written as DNA, the CDR3 is TGTGCCAGCAGTTATGCAGGGGGAAACACAGATACGCAGTATTTT.

This chain links TRBV9 with TRBJ1-1; no reliable D call. V gave up 0 bases and J gave up 1 base, with 7 bases separating them. CDR1 SGDLS and CDR2 YYNGEE come from the germline V gene. The length of the CDR3 is 14 residues. The CDR3 DNA follows: TGTGCCAGCAGCGTAGAGGGAGGGAACACTGAAGCTTTCTTT. Translated, it gives CASSVEGGNTEAFF.

This chain uses TRBV28 with TRBJ1-2, with D possibly matching TRBD1 (5 bases). V was cut by 6 bases and J by 7 bases, with 18 bases left in between. CDR3 length equals 14 residues. Germline V gene sequence: CDR1 MDHEN, CDR2 SYDVKM. Here the CDR3 DNA reads TGTGCCAGCAGGCAGTCAGTAGGGGTGGGTGGCTACACCTTC. Translating gives CASRQSVGVGGYTF.

This rearrangement joins TRBV28 to TRBJ1-3; maybe TRBD1 (5 bases). From germline, CDR1 is MDHEN and CDR2 SYDVKM. Trimming took off 7 bases at V and 2 bases at J, with 18 bases between the two ends. The CDR3 sequence is 16 residues long. The CDR3 protein is CASTTQGAAPGNTIYF. The DNA for the CDR3 is TGTGCCAGCACCACCCAAGGGGCCGCTCCTGGAAACACCATATATTTT.